The 8 T cell receptor beta chains reported below all come from one sample, sequenced in a study of CD8 T cells in ankylosing spondylitis. Study findings and constraints: A TCR beta motif of about 8 highly homologous variants seemed to mark ankylosing spondylitis blood.

Antigens of these TCRs are unknown. TCRdb fed the 5' RACE reads into MiXCR, producing one record per CDR3 protein. This repertoire shows 700,000 to 850,000 distinct CDR3 sequences, 12% found once; its top ten account for 0.51%. The sample taken for sequencing was blood, either unsorted or a sorted T cell fraction (not recorded which). These receptors were collected from a male donor with ankylosing spondylitis.

The chain uses TRBV20-1 and TRBJ1-2; a weak D match, TRBD1 (5 bases). Between the trimmed V and J ends, which lost 4 bases and 0 bases, there was a span of 12 bases. Per the germline V gene, CDR1 is DFQATT and CDR2 is SNEGSKA (reference sequence). This CDR3 comprises 14 residues. The DNA of the CDR3 is TGCAGTGCTACGGTCGGGACGGCTAACTATGGCTACACCTTC. Translated, it gives CSATVGTANYGYTF.

This clonotype was observed a handful of times. The chain combines TRBV6-2 or TRBV6-3 with TRBJ1-5; the D is unclear. CDR3 size: 14 residues. The V end was cut by 7 bases, the J end by 0 bases, with 10 bases between. Looked up from germline, CDR1 is MNHEY and CDR2 is SVGEGT. The CDR3 DNA sequence: TGTGCCAGCACCCCCCTCTATAGCAATCAGCCCCAGCATTTT. Translating gives CASTPLYSNQPQHF.

The genes are TRBV6-6 and TRBJ2-7; 7 bases are shared with TRBD1. This CDR3 has 13 amino acids. Germline assignment: CDR1 MNHNY and CDR2 SVGAGI (reference sequence). With 5 bases clipped from V and 4 bases from J, the junction kept 5 bases outside the gene matches. The CDR3, as DNA: TGTGCCAGCAGTAAAGGACAGGTTTACGAGCAGTACTTC. Translation gives CASSKGQVYEQYF.

The rearrangement uses TRBV10-3 and TRBJ2-5; no firm D call. This CDR3 region has 12 residues. Deletions cut 6 bases from V and 4 bases from J, with 9 bases between. The germline gives CDR1 ENHRY, CDR2 SYGVKD. The CDR3 nucleotides read TGTGCCATCAGGGGCTCGGGAGAGACCCAGTACTTC. This codes for CAIRGSGETQYF.

V is TRBV20-1 and J is TRBJ2-4, with D possibly being TRBD2 (8 bases). V was pared by 6 bases and J by 8 bases, with 23 bases between. In germline, CDR1 is DFQATT, CDR2 SNEGSKA (reference sequence). CDR3 length: 15 amino acids. The DNA for the CDR3 is TGCAGTGCAAACAGGGGACTAGTTCTTTCCCACATTCAGTACTTC. Amino acid sequence: CSANRGLVLSHIQYF.

The chain combines TRBV20-1 with TRBJ2-1, with 9 bases identical to TRBD2. CDR3 length: 14 residues. The V gene end was trimmed by 5 bases and the J gene end by 4 bases; junction bases not matched to a gene: 6. Looked up from germline, CDR1 is DFQATT and CDR2 is SNEGSKA (reference sequence). CDR3 in DNA: TGCAGTGCTTCAGTAGCGGGGGAATACAATGAGCAGTTCTTC. As protein: CSASVAGEYNEQFF.

This clonotype appeared many times. V and J are TRBV29-1 and TRBJ2-1; D is ambiguous. V was trimmed by 0 bases and J by 2 bases, leaving 14 bases between them. This CDR3 comprises 16 residues. The germline V gene has CDR1 SQVTM and CDR2 ANQGSEA. CDR3 region: CSVEDADGLTYNEQFF. Written as DNA, the CDR3 is TGCAGCGTTGAAGATGCGGACGGCCTTACCTACAATGAGCAGTTCTTC.

In this sample, this clonotype turned up a few times. The chain links TRBV18 to TRBJ1-1; TRBD1 might be the D (5 bases). Germline assignment: CDR1 KGHSH and CDR2 LQKENI. The CDR3 runs 13 residues. V gave up 5 bases and J gave up 7 bases, with 14 bases separating them. The CDR3 reads CASSTRVLVEAFF. DNA for the CDR3: TGTGCCAGCTCAACCAGGGTCCTCGTTGAAGCTTTCTTT.